Reported below is one T cell receptor (beta chain). As yet, its antigen is unknown. The data were obtained in a study of blood T cells in healthy people across ages. Study-level results: Without sorted subsets, naive and antigen-experienced compartments could not be conclusively compared.

For the second PCR, which ran for roughly 6 to 12 cycles, a sample-barcoded 5' primer and a J-beta primer mix were used. CDR3-containing paired-end reads numbered at least 2.5 million in each sample. From the 5' RACE reads, TCRdb called clonotypes with MiXCR, one entry per CDR3 protein. Of over 1,300,000 distinct CDR3 sequences in the sample, roughly 64% were seen once. Per the germline V gene, CDR1 is SQVTM and CDR2 is ANQGSEA. This CDR3 spans 13 amino acids. V lost 5 bases and J lost 6, with 15 bases in between. The receptor was isolated from a man younger than 35 in good health. The chain joins TRBV29-1 to TRBJ2-3; D tentatively fits TRBD1 or TRBD2 (5 bases each). The specimen was blood. The CDR3 DNA reads TGCAGCGTTACTTTAATGGGGGAGGATACGCAGTATTTT. Its translation: CSVTLMGEDTQYF.